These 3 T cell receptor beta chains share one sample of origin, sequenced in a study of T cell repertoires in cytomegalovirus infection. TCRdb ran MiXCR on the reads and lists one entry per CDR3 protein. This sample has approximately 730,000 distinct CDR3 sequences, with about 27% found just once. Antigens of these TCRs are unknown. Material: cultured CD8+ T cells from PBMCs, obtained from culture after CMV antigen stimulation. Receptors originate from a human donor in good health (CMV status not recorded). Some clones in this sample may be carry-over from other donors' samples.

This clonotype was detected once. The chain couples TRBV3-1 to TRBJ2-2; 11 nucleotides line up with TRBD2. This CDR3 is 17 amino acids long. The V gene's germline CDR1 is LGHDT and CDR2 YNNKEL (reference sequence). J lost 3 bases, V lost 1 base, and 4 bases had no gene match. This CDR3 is CASSQVPSGGYTGELFF. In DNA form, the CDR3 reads TGTGCCAGCAGCCAAGTTCCTAGCGGGGGGTACACCGGGGAGCTGTTTTTT.

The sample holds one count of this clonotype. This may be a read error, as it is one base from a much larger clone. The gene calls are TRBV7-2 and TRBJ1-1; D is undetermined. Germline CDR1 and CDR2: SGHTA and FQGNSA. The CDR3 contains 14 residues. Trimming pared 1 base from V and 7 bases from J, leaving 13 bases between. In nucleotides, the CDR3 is TGTGCCAGCAGCTTAGATGACAAGCCGGATGAAGCTTTCTTT. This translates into CASSLDDKPDEAFF.

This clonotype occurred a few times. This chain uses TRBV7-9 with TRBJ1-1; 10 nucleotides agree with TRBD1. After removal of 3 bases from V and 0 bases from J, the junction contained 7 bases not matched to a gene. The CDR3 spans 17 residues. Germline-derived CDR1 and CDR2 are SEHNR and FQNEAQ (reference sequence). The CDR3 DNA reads TGTGCCAGCAGCTTTGGACCCGGGACAGGGGTGAACACTGAAGCTTTCTTT. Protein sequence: CASSFGPGTGVNTEAFF.